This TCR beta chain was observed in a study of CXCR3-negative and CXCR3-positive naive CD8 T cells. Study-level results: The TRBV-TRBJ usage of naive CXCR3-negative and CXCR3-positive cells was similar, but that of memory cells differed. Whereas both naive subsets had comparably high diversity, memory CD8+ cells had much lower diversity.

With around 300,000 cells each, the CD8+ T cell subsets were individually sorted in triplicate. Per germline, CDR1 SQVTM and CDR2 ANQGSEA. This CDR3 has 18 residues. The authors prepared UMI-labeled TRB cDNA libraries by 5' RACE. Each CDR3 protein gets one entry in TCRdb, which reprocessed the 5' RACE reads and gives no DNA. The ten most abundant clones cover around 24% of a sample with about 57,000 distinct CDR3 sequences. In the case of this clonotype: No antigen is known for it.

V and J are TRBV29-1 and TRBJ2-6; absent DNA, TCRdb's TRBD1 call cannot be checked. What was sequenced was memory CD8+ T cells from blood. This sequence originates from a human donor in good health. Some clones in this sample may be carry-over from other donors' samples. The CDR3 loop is CSVEELATGVSGANVLTF. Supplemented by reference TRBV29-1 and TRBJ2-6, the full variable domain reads SAVISQKPSRDICQRGTSLTIQCQVDSQVTMMFWYRQQPGQSLTLIATANQGSEATYESGFVIDKFPISRPNLTFSTLTVSNMSPEDSSIYLCSVEELATGVSGANVLTFGAGSRLTVL.